This T cell receptor beta chain stems from a study of shared clonotypes between healthy human individuals. Produced via immunoSEQ multiplex PCR; TCRdb's table is partial and in-frame only. Of around 100,000 clones in the sample, about 68% were seen once. The CDR3 contains 15 residues. V dropped 1 base and J dropped 3 bases, with 11 bases sitting between them. Germline-derived CDR1 and CDR2 are MNHNY and SVGAGI (reference sequence). This clone was recorded only once. Its antigen is as yet unknown. Overall study findings and caveats: Naive subsets tended to show greater estimated richness than memory subsets.

This chain connects TRBV6-6 to TRBJ2-3; D may correspond to TRBD1 or TRBD2 (5 bases each). The sequenced sample consisted of memory CD8+ T cells sorted from blood. The subset: CD45RO+ cells pooled with CCR7-negative TemRA cells. The receptor's source is a man aged 30 to 39 in good health. CDR3 in amino acids: CASSYWGSGTDTQYF. The CDR3 DNA follows: TGTGCCAGCAGTTACTGGGGGAGTGGTACAGATACGCAGTATTTT.